This TCR beta chain is drawn from a study of blood T cell repertoires in COVID-19. Looking at the study overall: All recovered Cohort 3 donors got two negative PCRs, got clearance, or saw symptom resolution. T cells, B-cell-depleted T cells, or PBMCs supplied cDNA or gDNA.

Participant-reported clinical history was the basis for cohort assignment. Sequencing used immunoSEQ multiplex PCR; TCRdb keeps in-frame clones, though not all of them. The sample includes roughly 210,000 clones, about nine tenths of them seen just once. V dropped 5 bases and J dropped 2; count of bases not matched to a gene: 4. The CDR3 consists of 16 residues. The germline V gene encodes CDR1 PRHDT and CDR2 FYEKMQ (reference sequence). The TCR comes from a man aged 30 to 39 in a cohort exposed to, infected with or recovered from COVID-19 (not recorded which). The chain couples TRBV13 to TRBJ2-3, with TRBD2 matching 13 bases. The sequenced sample consisted of PBMCs or T cells enriched from blood (not recorded which). CDR3 in amino acids: CASSPTSGRATDTQYF. CDR3 DNA: TGTGCCAGCAGCCCAACTAGCGGGAGGGCCACAGATACGCAGTATTTT. Drawing the rest from reference TRBV13 and TRBJ2-3, the complete variable domain is AAGVIQSPRHLIKEKRETATLKCYPIPRHDTVYWYQQGPGQDPQFLISFYEKMQSDKGSIPDRFSAQQFSDYHSELNMSSLELGDSALYFCASSPTSGRATDTQYFGPGTRLTVL.